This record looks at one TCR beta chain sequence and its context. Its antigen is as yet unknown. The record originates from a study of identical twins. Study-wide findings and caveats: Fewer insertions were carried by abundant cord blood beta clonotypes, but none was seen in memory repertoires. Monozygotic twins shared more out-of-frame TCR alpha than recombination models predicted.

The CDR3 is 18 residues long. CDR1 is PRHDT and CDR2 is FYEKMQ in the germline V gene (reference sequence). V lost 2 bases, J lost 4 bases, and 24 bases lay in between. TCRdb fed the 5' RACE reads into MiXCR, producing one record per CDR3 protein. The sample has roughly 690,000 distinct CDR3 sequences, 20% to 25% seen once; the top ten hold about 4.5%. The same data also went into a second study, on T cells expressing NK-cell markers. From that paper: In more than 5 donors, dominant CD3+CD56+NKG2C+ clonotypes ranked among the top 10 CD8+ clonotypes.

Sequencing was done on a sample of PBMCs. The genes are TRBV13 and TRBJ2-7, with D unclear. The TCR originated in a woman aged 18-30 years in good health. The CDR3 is CASSLSVRSNSPKYEQYF. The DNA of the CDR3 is TGTGCCAGCAGCTTATCAGTTCGGTCGAATAGTCCCAAATACGAGCAGTACTTC. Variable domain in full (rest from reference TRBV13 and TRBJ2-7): AAGVIQSPRHLIKEKRETATLKCYPIPRHDTVYWYQQGPGQDPQFLISFYEKMQSDKGSIPDRFSAQQFSDYHSELNMSSLELGDSALYFCASSLSVRSNSPKYEQYFGPGTRLTVT.